The entry below gives a single T cell receptor (beta chain) sequence along with its context. Its antigen remains unidentified. The V end lost 1 base, the J end lost 1 base, and 7 bases lay between the germline ends. Germline CDR1 is SGHVS and CDR2 is FNYEAQ. CDR3 length equals 14 residues. Primers: 60 Vbeta forward and 13 Jbeta reverse. The method was immunoSEQ multiplex PCR; TCRdb's version includes in-frame clones alone and lacks a portion of them. Here the sample table reports around 53,000 clones. The data stem from a study of cytomegalovirus exposure and HLA in healthy donors. The study, taken as a whole, reports: Later analysis associated a missense DCLRE1C variant with TCR beta V- and J-gene trimming. The productive fraction for most TCR beta V segments was about 90% or about 30% in an earlier analysis.

The chain is built from TRBV7-6 and TRBJ1-1, with D maybe TRBD1 (5 bases). Material: PBMCs. The TCR was taken from a young man in good health and CMV-seropositive. The CDR3 reads CASSLGGRNTEAFF. The CDR3 nucleotides are TGTGCCAGCAGCTTAGGGGGCCGGAACACTGAAGCTTTCTTT.